Below are 13 T cell receptor beta chains sequenced from a single sample in a study of blood T cells in healthy people across ages. A second PCR, run for roughly 6 to 11 cycles, used a sample-barcoded 5' primer plus a J-beta primer mix. TCRdb fed the 5' RACE reads into MiXCR, producing one record per CDR3 protein. The sample carries over 700,000 distinct CDR3 sequences, around a quarter recorded once. The same data also went into a second study, on T cells of mothers and their children.

Sequencing was performed on blood. The receptors were sampled from a boy aged 5-17 years in good health.

This clonotype has just a few counts. CDR3 amino acids: CASSSGTESSGANVLTF. The CDR3, as DNA: TGCGCCAGCAGCTCGGGGACGGAAAGCTCTGGGGCCAACGTCCTGACTTTC. The genes are TRBV5-1 and TRBJ2-6, with D perhaps being TRBD1 or TRBD2 (5 bases each). In germline, CDR1 is SGHRS, CDR2 YFSETQ. Trimming cost V 3 bases and J 0 bases, with 13 bases left between them. This CDR3 contains 17 residues.

J is TRBJ2-5 and V is TRBV3-1, with a tentative D call TRBD1 (6 bases). Judging by the DNA end, TRBJ2-1 fits better; the J call may be wrong. This CDR3 has 12 amino acids. CDR1 is LGHDT, CDR2 YNNKEL, per germline (reference sequence). The CDR3 DNA reads as TGTGCCACAGAGGACAGTTACAATGAGCAGTTCTTC. Protein product: CATEDSYNEQFF.

This clonotype was counted a few times. The V call is TRBV7-2, the J call TRBJ2-7; 13 bases agree with TRBD2. Germline V CDR1 and CDR2: SGHTA, FQGNSA. V dropped 4 bases and J dropped 1; count of bases not matched to a gene: 4. CDR3 size: 16 residues. The CDR3 nucleotides are TGTGCCAGCAGCTACACACTAGCGGGGGGGTCCTACGAGCAGTACTTC. Encoded protein: CASSYTLAGGSYEQYF.

The chain couples TRBV20-1 to TRBJ2-7; D is uncertain. V was cut by 3 bases and J by 0 bases, with 9 bases left in between. This CDR3 has 13 residues. Per germline, CDR1 DFQATT and CDR2 SNEGSKA (reference sequence). The CDR3 loop is CSASRLSSYEQYF. For the CDR3, the DNA is TGCAGTGCTAGTCGACTCAGCTCCTACGAGCAGTACTTC.

The chain combines TRBV10-3 with TRBJ2-5; D not certain. The J call is doubtful: the DNA matches TRBJ2-1 better. The CDR3 is 12 residues long. The germline gives CDR1 ENHRY, CDR2 SYGVKD. The CDR3 sequence is CAISDMHAEQFF. CDR3 sequence (DNA): TGTGCCATCAGTGACATGCACGCTGAGCAGTTCTTC.

This clonotype showed up just a few times. The CDR3 is CASSKVDRGRETQYF. The CDR3 region has the DNA TGTGCCAGCAGCAAAGTGGACAGGGGGAGAGAGACCCAGTACTTC. The gene calls are TRBV21-1 and TRBJ2-5; the table's D gene call, TRBD1, was not cross checked with the DNA. TRBV21-1 corresponds to a pseudogene. The CDR3 length is 15 residues.

There are a few counts of this clonotype. The genes are TRBV3-1 and TRBJ2-1, with D unclear. Trimming took off 4 bases at V and 3 bases at J, with 7 bases between the two ends. CDR3 length: 13 amino acids. The germline gives CDR1 LGHDT, CDR2 YNNKEL (reference sequence). CDR3 sequence: CASSRANYNEQFF. CDR3 coding DNA: TGTGCCAGCAGCCGAGCCAACTACAATGAGCAGTTCTTC.

This clonotype was counted only a few times. The chain joins TRBV10-3 to TRBJ2-7; perhaps TRBD1 as D (6 bases). Trimming pared 6 bases from V and 0 bases from J, leaving 9 bases between. The CDR3 length is 13 residues. In germline, CDR1 is ENHRY, CDR2 SYGVKD. The CDR3 bases are TGTGCCATCAGCGTACAGGGCTCCTACGAGCAGTACTTC. Its translation: CAISVQGSYEQYF.

This clonotype was seen more than once but under ten times. This rearrangement joins TRBV4-3 to TRBJ2-7; the match to TRBD1 covers 11 bases. Germline CDR1 and CDR2: LGHNA and YSLEER. There are 14 residues in the CDR3. The V and J ends lost 4 bases and 7 bases, in that order; junction bases with no gene match: 6. The CDR3 DNA follows: TGCGCCAGCAGCCTCGGACAGGGGGCTAAGGAGCAGTACTTC. Protein product: CASSLGQGAKEQYF.

This clonotype came up many times. V and J are TRBV6-4 and TRBJ2-2, with D unresolved. The V end lost 2 bases, the J end lost 3 bases, and 4 bases lay between the germline ends. This CDR3 is built from 13 residues. Germline CDR1 reads MRHNA; CDR2 reads SNTAGT. The CDR3 reads CASSDRDTGELFF. CDR3 sequence (DNA): TGTGCCAGCAGTGACAGGGACACCGGGGAGCTGTTTTTT.

The table lists this clonotype with a few counts. V gene TRBV28 combines with J gene TRBJ2-5; D perhaps matches TRBD1 (5 bases). The J call may be wrong; the DNA end is better matched by TRBJ2-1. CDR1 and CDR2 from the germline V gene are MDHEN and SYDVKM. CDR3 size: 14 residues. In DNA, the CDR3 is TGTGCCAGCAGTTCCGACAGACCTTACAATGAGCAGTTCTTC. This sequence encodes CASSSDRPYNEQFF.

The genes are TRBV5-1 and TRBJ2-7, with TRBD1 matching over 8 bases. This CDR3 contains 16 residues. J lost 0 bases, V lost 2 bases, and 7 bases had no gene match. Germline V gene lookup returns CDR1 SGHRS and CDR2 YFSETQ. The DNA for the CDR3 is TGCGCCAGCAGCTTTTTGGACAGGGCGAACTCCTACGAGCAGTACTTC. Its translation: CASSFLDRANSYEQYF.

The chain combines TRBV11-1 with TRBJ2-2; 9 positions match TRBD1. From germline, CDR1 is SGHAT and CDR2 FQDESV (reference sequence). The ends lost 2 bases at V and 1 base at J; junction bases unmatched: 17. The CDR3 has 21 amino acids. In DNA form, the CDR3 reads TGTGCCAGCAGCTTATACAAGGGACAGGGCGGCGCTATGCGGAACACCGGGGAGCTGTTTTTT. Protein: CASSLYKGQGGAMRNTGELFF.